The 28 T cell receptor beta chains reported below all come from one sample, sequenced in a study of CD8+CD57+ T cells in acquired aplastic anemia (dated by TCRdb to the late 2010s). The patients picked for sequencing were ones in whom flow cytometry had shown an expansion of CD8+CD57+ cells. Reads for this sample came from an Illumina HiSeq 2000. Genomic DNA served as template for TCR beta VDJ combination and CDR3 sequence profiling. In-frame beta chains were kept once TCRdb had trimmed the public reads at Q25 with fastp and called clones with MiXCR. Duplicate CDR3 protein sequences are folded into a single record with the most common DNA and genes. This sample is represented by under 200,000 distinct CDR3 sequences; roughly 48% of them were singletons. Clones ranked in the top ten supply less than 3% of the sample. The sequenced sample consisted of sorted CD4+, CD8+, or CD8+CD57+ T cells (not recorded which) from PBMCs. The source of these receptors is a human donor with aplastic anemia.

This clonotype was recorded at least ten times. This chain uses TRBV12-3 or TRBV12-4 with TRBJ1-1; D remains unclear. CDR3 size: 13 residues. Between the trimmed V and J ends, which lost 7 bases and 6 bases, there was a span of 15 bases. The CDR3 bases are TGTGCCAGCACCCCCTCGTTCTATGCTGAAGCTTTCTTT. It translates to CASTPSFYAEAFF.

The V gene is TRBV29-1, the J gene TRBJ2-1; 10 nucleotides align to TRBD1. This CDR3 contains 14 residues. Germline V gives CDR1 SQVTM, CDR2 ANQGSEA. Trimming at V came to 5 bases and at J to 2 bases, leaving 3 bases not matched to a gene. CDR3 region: CSVNGQGAYNEQFF. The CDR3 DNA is TGCAGCGTTAACGGACAGGGGGCCTACAATGAGCAGTTCTTC.

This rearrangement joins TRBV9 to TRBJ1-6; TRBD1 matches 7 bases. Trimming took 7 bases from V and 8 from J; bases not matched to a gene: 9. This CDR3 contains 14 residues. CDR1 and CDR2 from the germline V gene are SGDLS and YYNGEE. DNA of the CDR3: TGTGCCAGCGGCGGGACAGCGCCTTATTCACCCCTCCACTTT. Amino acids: CASGGTAPYSPLHF.

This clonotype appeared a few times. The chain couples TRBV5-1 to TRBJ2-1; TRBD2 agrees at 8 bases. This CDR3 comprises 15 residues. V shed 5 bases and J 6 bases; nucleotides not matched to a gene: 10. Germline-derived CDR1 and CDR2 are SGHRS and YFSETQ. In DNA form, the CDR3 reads TGCGCCAGCAGGCCTCGGGAGGGGACTATCAATGAGCAGTTCTTC. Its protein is CASRPREGTINEQFF.

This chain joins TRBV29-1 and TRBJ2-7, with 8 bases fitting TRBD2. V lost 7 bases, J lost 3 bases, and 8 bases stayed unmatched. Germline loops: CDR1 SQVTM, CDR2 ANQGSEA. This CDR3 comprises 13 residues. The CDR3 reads CSALGLARYEQYF. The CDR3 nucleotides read TGCAGCGCCCTTGGACTAGCCCGCTACGAGCAGTACTTC.

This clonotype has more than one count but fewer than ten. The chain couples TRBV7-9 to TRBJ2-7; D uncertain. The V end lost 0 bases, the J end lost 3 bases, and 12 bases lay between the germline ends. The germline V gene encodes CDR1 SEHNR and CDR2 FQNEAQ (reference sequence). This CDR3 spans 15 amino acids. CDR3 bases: TGTGCCAGCAGCTTAGCACTCAGTGGCAACTACGAGCAGTACTTC. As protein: CASSLALSGNYEQYF.

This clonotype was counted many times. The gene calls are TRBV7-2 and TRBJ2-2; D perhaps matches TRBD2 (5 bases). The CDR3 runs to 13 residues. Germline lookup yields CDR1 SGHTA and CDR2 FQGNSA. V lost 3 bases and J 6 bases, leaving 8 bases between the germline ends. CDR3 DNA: TGTGCCAGCAGCTTCGGGGTAGCCGGGGAGCTGTTTTTT. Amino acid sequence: CASSFGVAGELFF.

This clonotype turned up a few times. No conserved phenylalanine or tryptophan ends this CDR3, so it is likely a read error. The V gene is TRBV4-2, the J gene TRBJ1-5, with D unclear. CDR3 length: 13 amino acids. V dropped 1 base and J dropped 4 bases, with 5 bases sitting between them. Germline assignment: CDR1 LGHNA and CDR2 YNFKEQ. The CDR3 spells CASSQGMNQPQHL. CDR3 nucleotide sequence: TGTGCCAGCAGCCAAGGAATGAATCAGCCCCAGCATCTT.

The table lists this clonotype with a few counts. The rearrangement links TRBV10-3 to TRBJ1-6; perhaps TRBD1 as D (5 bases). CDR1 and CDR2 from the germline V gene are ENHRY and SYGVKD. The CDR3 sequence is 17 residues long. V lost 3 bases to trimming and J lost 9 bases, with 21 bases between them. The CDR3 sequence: CAISESLTGRESSPLHF. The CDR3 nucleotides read TGTGCCATCAGTGAATCCCTTACAGGCCGGGAAAGTTCACCCCTCCACTTT.

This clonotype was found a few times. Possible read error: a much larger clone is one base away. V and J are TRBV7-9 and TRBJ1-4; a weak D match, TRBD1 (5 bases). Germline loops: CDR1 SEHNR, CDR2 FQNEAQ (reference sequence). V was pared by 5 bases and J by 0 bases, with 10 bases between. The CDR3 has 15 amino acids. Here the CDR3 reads CASSEDSATNEKLFF. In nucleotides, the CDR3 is TGTGCCAGCAGCGAAGACAGTGCAACTAATGAAAAACTGTTTTTT. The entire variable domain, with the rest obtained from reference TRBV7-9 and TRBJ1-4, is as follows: DTGVSQNPRHKITKRGQNVTFRCDPISEHNRLYWYRQTLGQGPEFLTYFQNEAQLEKSRLLSDRFSAERPKGSFSTLEIQRTEQGDSAMYLCASSEDSATNEKLFFGSGTQLSVL.

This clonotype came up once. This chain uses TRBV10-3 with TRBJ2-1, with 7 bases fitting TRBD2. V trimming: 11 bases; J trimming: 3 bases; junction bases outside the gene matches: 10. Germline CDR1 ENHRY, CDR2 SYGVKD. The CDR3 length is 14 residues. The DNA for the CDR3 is TGTGCCTCCGTGGAGGGCGGGAGCTACAATGAGCAGTTCTTC. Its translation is CASVEGGSYNEQFF.

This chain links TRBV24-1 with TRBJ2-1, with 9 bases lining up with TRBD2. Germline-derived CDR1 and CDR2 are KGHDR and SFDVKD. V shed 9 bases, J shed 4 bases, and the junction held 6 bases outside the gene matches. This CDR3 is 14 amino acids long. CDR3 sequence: CATGRAGGYNEQFF. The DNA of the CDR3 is TGTGCCACCGGTCGGGCGGGAGGGTACAATGAGCAGTTCTTC.

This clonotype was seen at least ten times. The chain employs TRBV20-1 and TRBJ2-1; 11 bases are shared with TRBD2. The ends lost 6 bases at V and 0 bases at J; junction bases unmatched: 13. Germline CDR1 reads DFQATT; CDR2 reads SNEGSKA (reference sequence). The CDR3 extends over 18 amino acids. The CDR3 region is CSAMGLAGGTSSYNEQFF. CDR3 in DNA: TGCAGTGCGATGGGGTTAGCGGGAGGGACGAGCTCCTACAATGAGCAGTTCTTC.

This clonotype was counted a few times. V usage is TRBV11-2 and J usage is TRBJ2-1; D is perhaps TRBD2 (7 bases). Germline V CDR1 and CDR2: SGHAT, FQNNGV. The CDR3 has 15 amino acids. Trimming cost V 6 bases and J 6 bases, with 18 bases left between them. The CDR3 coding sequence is TGTGCCAGCAGTTTGCGGGGAGGGGGTCCCAATGAGCAGTTCTTC. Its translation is CASSLRGGGPNEQFF.

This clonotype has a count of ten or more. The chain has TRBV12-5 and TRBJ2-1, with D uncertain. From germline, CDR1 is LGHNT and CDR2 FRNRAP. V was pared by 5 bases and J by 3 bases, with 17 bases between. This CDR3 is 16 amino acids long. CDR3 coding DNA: TGTGCTAGTGGTCCTGGTTACAGTCAGGTCTACAATGAGCAGTTCTTC. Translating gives CASGPGYSQVYNEQFF. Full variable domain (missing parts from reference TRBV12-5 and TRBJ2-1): DARVTQTPRHKVTEMGQEVTMRCQPILGHNTVFWYRQTMMQGLELLAYFRNRAPLDDSGMPKDRFSAEMPDATLATLKIQPSEPRDSAVYFCASGPGYSQVYNEQFFGPGTRLTVL.

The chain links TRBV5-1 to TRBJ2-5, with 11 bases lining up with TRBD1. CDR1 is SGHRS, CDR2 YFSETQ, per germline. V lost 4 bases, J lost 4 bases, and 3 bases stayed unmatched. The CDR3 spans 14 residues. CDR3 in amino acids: CASSPGTGGETQYF. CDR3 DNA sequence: TGCGCCAGCAGCCCCGGGACAGGGGGAGAGACCCAGTACTTC.

The CDR3 region is CASSVYLWGNTEAFF. The DNA for the CDR3 is TGTGCCAGCTCGGTTTACCTATGGGGGAACACTGAAGCTTTCTTT. This chain joins TRBV28 and TRBJ1-1; unclear D gene. This CDR3 has 15 amino acids. Germline V gives CDR1 MDHEN, CDR2 SYDVKM. Trimming pared 8 bases from V and 1 base from J, leaving 17 bases between. Full variable domain (remainder filled in from reference TRBV28 and TRBJ1-1): DVKVTQSSRYLVKRTGEKVFLECVQDMDHENMFWYRQDPGLGLRLIYFSYDVKMKEKGDIPEGYSVSREKKERFSLILESASTNQTSMYLCASSVYLWGNTEAFFGQGTRLTVV.

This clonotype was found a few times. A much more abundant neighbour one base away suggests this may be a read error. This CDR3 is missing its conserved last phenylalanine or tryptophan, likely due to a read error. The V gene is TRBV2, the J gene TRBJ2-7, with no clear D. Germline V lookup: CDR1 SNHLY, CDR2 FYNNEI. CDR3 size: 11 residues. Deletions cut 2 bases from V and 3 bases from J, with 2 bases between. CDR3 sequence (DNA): TGTGCCAGCAGTGAATACTACGAGCAGTACTCC. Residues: CASSEYYEQYS.

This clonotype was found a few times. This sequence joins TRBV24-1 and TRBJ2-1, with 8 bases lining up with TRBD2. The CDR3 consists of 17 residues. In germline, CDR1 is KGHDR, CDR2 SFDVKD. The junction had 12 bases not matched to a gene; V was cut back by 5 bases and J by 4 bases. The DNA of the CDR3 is TGTGCCACCAGTGGTCCCCAGCGGGAGAGGGGGTACAATGAGCAGTTCTTC. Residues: CATSGPQRERGYNEQFF.

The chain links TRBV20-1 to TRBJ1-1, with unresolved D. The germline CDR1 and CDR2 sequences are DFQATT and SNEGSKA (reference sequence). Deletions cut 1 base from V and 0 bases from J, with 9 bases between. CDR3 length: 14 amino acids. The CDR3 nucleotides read TGCAGTGCTAGAGGCCAGTCAATGAACACTGAAGCTTTCTTT. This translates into CSARGQSMNTEAFF.

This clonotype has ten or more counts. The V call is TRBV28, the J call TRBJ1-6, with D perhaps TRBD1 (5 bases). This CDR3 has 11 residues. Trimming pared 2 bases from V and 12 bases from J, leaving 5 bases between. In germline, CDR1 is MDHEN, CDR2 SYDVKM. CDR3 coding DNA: TGTGCCAGCAGTTTAACAGGACCCCTCCACTTT. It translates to CASSLTGPLHF.

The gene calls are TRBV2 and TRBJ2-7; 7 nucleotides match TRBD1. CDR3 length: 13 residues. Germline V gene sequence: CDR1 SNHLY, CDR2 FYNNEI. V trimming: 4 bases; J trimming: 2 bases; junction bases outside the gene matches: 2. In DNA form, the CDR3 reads TGTGCCAGCAGTGGGGGACAGACCTACGAGCAGTACTTC. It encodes CASSGGQTYEQYF.

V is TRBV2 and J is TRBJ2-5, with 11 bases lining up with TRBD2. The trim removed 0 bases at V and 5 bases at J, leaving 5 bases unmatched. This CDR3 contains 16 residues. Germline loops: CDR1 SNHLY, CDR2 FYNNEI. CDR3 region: CASSEASGRALETQYF. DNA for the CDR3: TGTGCCAGCAGTGAAGCTAGCGGGAGGGCCTTGGAGACCCAGTACTTC.

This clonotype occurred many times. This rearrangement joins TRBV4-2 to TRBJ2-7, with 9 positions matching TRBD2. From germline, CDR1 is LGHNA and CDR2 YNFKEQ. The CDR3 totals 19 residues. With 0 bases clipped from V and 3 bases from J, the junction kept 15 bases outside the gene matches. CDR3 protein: CASSQEVAGASGMGYEQYF. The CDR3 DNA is TGTGCCAGCAGCCAAGAGGTAGCGGGAGCAAGCGGTATGGGCTACGAGCAGTACTTC.

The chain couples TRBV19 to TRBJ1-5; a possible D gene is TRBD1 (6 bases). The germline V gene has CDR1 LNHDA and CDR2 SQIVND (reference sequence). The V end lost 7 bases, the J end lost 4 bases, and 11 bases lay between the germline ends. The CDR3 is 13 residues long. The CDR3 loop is CASIGRGNQPQHF. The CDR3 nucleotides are TGTGCCAGTATCGGGAGGGGGAATCAGCCCCAGCATTTT.

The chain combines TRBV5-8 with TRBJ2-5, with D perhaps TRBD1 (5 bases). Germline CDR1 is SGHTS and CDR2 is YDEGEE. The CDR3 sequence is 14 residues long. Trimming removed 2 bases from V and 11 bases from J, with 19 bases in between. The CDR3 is CASSFRTSRPAQYF. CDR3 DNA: TGTGCCAGCAGCTTTCGGACATCGAGACCGGCACAGTACTTC.

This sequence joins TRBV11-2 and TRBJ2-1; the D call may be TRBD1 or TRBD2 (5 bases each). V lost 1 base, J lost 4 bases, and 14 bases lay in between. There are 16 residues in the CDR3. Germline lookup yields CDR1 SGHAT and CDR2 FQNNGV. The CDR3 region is CASSLGRAGRYNEQFF. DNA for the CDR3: TGTGCCAGCAGCTTAGGTAGGGCAGGGAGATACAATGAGCAGTTCTTC.

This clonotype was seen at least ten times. CDR3 sequence (DNA): TGTGCCAGCAGTAGCGGGAGTTTCATCTGGAATGAGCAGTTCTTC. It specifies CASSSGSFIWNEQFF. V is TRBV6-1 and J is TRBJ2-1; 8 positions match TRBD2. CDR1 and CDR2 from the germline V gene are MNHNS and SASEGT. Trimming cost V 5 bases and J 7 bases; bases outside gene matches: 10. The CDR3 covers 15 residues.